This T cell receptor beta chain was recovered during a study of T cell repertoires in cytomegalovirus infection. Findings and caveats of the study: The cumulative frequency of public TCR beta families distinguished individuals who carried CMV together with the relevant HLA.

On this clonotype: What it recognizes is unknown.

TCRdb called the reads again in MiXCR, with one record for every CDR3 protein. The profile shows tens of thousands of distinct CDR3 sequences, approximately 22% of them singletons. This CDR3 has 16 residues. In germline, CDR1 is DFQATT, CDR2 SNEGSKA (reference sequence). The ends were cut back, 6 bases at V and 2 bases at J, with 17 bases in the middle. This sequence originates from a human donor in good health (CMV status not recorded). Some clones in this sample may be carry-over from other donors' samples. This rearrangement joins TRBV20-1 to TRBJ2-6; D uncertain. Specimen: PBMCs, sequenced either directly or after in vitro stimulation (not recorded which). The CDR3 sequence: CSADGRFGTGANVLTF. The CDR3 DNA sequence: TGCAGTGCGGACGGACGGTTCGGAACTGGGGCCAACGTCCTGACTTTC.